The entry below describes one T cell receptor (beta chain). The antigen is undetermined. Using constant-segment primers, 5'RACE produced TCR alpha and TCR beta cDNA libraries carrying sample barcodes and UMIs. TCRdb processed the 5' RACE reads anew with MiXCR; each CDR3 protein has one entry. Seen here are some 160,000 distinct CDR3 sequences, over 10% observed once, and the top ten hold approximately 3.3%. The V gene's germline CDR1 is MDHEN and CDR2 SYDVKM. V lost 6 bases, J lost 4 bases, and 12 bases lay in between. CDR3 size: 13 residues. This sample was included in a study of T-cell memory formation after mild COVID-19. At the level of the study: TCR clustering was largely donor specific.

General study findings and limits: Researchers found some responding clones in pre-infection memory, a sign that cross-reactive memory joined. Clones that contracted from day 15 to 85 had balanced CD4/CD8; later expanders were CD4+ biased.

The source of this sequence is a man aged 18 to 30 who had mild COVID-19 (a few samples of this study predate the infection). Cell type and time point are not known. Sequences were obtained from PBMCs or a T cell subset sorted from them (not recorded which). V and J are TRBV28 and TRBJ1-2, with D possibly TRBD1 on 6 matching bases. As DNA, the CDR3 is TGTGCCAGCAGGTCGACAGGTCCCTATGGCTACACCTTC. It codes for CASRSTGPYGYTF.